One and the same sample provided the 3 T cell receptor beta chains below, sequenced in a study of T cell changes during pregnancy in multiple sclerosis. The repertoire was sequenced with immunoSEQ multiplex PCR; TCRdb's copy has only in-frame clones and lacks some. Of some 43,000 clones listed, 94% are singletons. The sample consisted of CD8+ T cells from peripheral blood mononuclear cells, taken in the third trimester of pregnancy. Receptors originate from a female donor with multiple sclerosis, enrolled in a pregnancy study.

The chain combines TRBV6-1 with TRBJ2-7; D possibly corresponds to TRBD1 (5 bases). The CDR3 consists of 15 residues. Deletions cut 0 bases from V and 2 bases from J, with 11 bases between. The germline CDR1 and CDR2 sequences are MNHNS and SASEGT. CDR3 in amino acids: CASSEADSPTYEQYF. CDR3 DNA: TGTGCCAGCAGTGAAGCCGACAGCCCTACCTACGAGCAGTACTTC.

The chain combines TRBV27 with TRBJ1-2; the D gene is possibly TRBD1 (6 bases). V was shortened by 1 base and J by 6 bases, with 12 bases between the two germline ends. CDR3 length equals 14 residues. The germline V gene has CDR1 MNHEY and CDR2 SMNVEV (reference sequence). The CDR3 is CASSLYGGLDGYTF. In DNA form, the CDR3 reads TGTGCCAGCAGTTTATATGGGGGCCTTGATGGCTACACCTTC.

The chain recombines TRBV6-4 with TRBJ1-5; 7 bases map to TRBD1. CDR3 size: 14 residues. The germline V gene encodes CDR1 MRHNA and CDR2 SNTAGT. V shed 6 bases and J 1 base; nucleotides not matched to a gene: 3. The CDR3 sequence: CASRAGGSNQPQHF. The CDR3 DNA reads TGTGCCAGCAGAGCAGGGGGGAGCAATCAGCCCCAGCATTTT.